Here is one T cell receptor (beta chain) with its context. What it binds is not known. The junction does not match germline at one end; this may be a read error. Patients chosen for sequencing had CD8+CD57+ cells that had expanded, as shown by flow cytometry. Every patient had severe acquired aplastic anemia. It was genomic DNA that served as the template for profiling TCR beta VDJ and CDR3. TCRdb used MiXCR to reprocess the reads, holding one entry per CDR3 protein. The table has roughly 500,000 distinct CDR3 sequences, around 30% seen once. The source of the sample is a study of CD8+CD57+ T cells in acquired aplastic anemia. Study background: The DNA of sorted CD4+ and CD8+ cells averaged roughly 3 ug. Overall study results and limits: With respect to CD8+ Simpson's diversity, patients and controls did not differ significantly.

From germline, CDR1 is SGHNT and CDR2 YYREEE (reference sequence). This CDR3 has 16 amino acids. The sequence derives from a human donor with aplastic anemia. Sequenced: sorted CD4+, CD8+, or CD8+CD57+ T cells (not recorded which) from PBMCs. The chain recombines TRBV5-4 with TRBJ1-2; 8 positions agree with TRBD1. The CDR3 sequence: CASRLAWAGGADGYTF. CDR3 nucleotide sequence: TGTGCCAGCCGCTTGGCCTGGGCAGGGGGCGCGGATGGCTACACCTTC.